This T cell receptor beta chain was identified during a study of PD-1 blockade in mismatch repair-deficient tumors. Overall study findings and caveats: Tumor-resident clones, often undetectable pretreatment in blood, expanded then contracted after pembrolizumab.

Sequencing was performed with immunoSEQ multiplex PCR; in TCRdb, only in-frame clones are kept and a portion is missing. This sample carries tens of thousands of clones, over 75% of them seen once, and the ten largest clones take 6.5% to 9%. This CDR3 contains 14 residues. Germline CDR1 and CDR2: SGHNT and YYREEE (reference sequence). V dropped 1 base and J dropped 2 bases, with 10 bases sitting between them. With respect to this clone: What it binds is not known.

The clonotype was recovered from an adult with mismatch repair-deficient cancer. The rearrangement joins TRBV5-4 to TRBJ2-7; possibly TRBD1 for D (5 bases). Sequenced material: peripheral blood, taken more than 19 weeks after starting pembrolizumab. In nucleotides, the CDR3 is TGTGCCAGCAGCTTGACGACAGACCCCTACGAGCAGTACTTC. Its translation: CASSLTTDPYEQYF. Based on the CDR3 plus reference TRBV5-4 and TRBJ2-7, the full variable domain is ETGVTQSPTHLIKTRGQQVTLRCSSQSGHNTVSWYQQALGQGPQFIFQYYREEENGRGNFPPRFSGLQFPNYSSELNVNALELDDSALYLCASSLTTDPYEQYFGPGTRLTVT.